This TCR beta chain was sequenced during a study of control samples from healthy donors and cancer patients. Germline V gene data show CDR1 as MGHRA and CDR2 as YSYEKL. V was clipped by 4 bases and J by 5 bases; unmatched bases: 10. The CDR3 is 16 residues long. Sequencing used immunoSEQ multiplex PCR; TCRdb keeps in-frame clones, though not all of them. The sample includes under 60,000 clones, roughly 94% of them seen just once. Sequenced material: blood. The V gene is TRBV4-1, the J gene TRBJ1-5; TRBD1 matches at 8 bases. The clonotype was recovered from a man younger than 40 in good health. CDR3 DNA: TGCGCCAGCAGCCGGTTAGGACAGGGAAAAGATCAGCCCCAGCATTTT. Its translation is CASSRLGQGKDQPQHF.